This TCR beta chain was profiled in a study of blood T cells in healthy people across ages. Study-wide findings and caveats: Estimates of total diversity, which came from one million sequenced T cells, were considered to be underestimates. TCR beta diversity, measured per million T cells, fell in a roughly linear way with age.

For the second PCR, which ran for about 6 to 11 cycles, a sample-barcoded 5' primer and a J-beta primer mix were used. TCRdb re-derived calls from the 5' RACE reads in MiXCR, one entry per CDR3 protein. The sample carries hundreds of thousands of distinct CDR3 sequences, under 30% recorded once. V shed 2 bases, J shed 1 base, and the junction held 14 bases outside the gene matches. Germline V CDR1 and CDR2: MNHEY, SVGAGI. The CDR3 extends over 18 amino acids. Caucasian individuals from Russia who were healthy and aged about 6 to 95 acted as donors. A word on this clonotype: Its cognate antigen is unknown.

Another study also made use of these data, one on T cells of mothers and their children.

The V call is TRBV6-5, the J call TRBJ2-7, with 7 bases matching TRBD2. Sequenced sample: blood. This sequence originates from a boy between 10 and 17 years old in good health. CDR3 DNA sequence: TGTGCCAGCAGTTACGCGCATCCGGGACTCGGGGGGTCCTACGAGCAGTACTTC. Its protein product is CASSYAHPGLGGSYEQYF.